Shown below are 16 T cell receptor beta chains from a single sample sequenced in a study of cytomegalovirus exposure and HLA in healthy donors. 13 Jbeta primers and 60 Vbeta primers were used for the PCR. TCRdb's table, derived via immunoSEQ multiplex PCR, lists solely in-frame clones and lacks some. The table lists around 200,000 clones, more than 60% of them singletons. The specimen was PBMCs. These receptors were taken from a man aged 35 to 55 in good health and CMV-seronegative.

This rearrangement joins TRBV28 to TRBJ2-7; possible D gene TRBD1, 6 bases. From germline, CDR1 is MDHEN and CDR2 SYDVKM. The CDR3 extends over 14 amino acids. Trimming left V 3 bases short and J 6 bases short, with 15 bases between. The CDR3 nucleotides are TGTGCCAGCAGTTTCAATGGACAGCTAGGCGAGCAGTACTTC. Translating gives CASSFNGQLGEQYF.

J is TRBJ1-1 and V is TRBV7-2, with D possibly matching TRBD1 (6 bases). This CDR3 is 15 amino acids long. With 1 base removed from V and 1 base from J, the gap between germline ends came to 10 bases. Germline V gene sequence: CDR1 SGHTA, CDR2 FQGNSA. Written as DNA, the CDR3 is TGTGCCAGCAGCTTAGTAGACAGGAAGAACACTGAAGCTTTCTTT. It encodes CASSLVDRKNTEAFF.

The rearrangement uses TRBV27 and TRBJ1-5; D not resolved. The CDR3 extends over 13 amino acids. Per the germline V gene, CDR1 is MNHEY and CDR2 is SMNVEV (reference sequence). Trimming stripped 9 bases from V and 3 bases from J, with 12 bases between. CDR3 DNA sequence: TGTGCCAGTAGTAAGGGAGACAATCAGCCCCAGCATTTT. Translation gives CASSKGDNQPQHF.

The chain joins TRBV18 to TRBJ1-4; TRBD1 matches at 9 bases. CDR3 length equals 15 residues. The V gene end was trimmed by 2 bases and the J gene end by 7 bases; junction bases not matched to a gene: 5. Germline V lookup: CDR1 KGHSH, CDR2 LQKENI. The CDR3 region is CASSPGQGNSEKLFF. CDR3 DNA sequence: TGTGCCAGCTCACCAGGACAGGGGAATAGTGAAAAACTGTTTTTT.

The genes are TRBV5-5 and TRBJ2-7; possibly TRBD1 for D (6 bases). Trimming pared 4 bases from V and 7 bases from J, leaving 15 bases between. CDR1 is SGHKS, CDR2 YYEKEE, per germline (reference sequence). The CDR3 totals 13 residues. DNA of the CDR3: TGTGCCAGCAGCCCCGACAGGACTCGGGAGCAGTACTTC. Amino acid sequence: CASSPDRTREQYF.

This clone was observed a few times. The chain carries TRBV9 and TRBJ2-2; 8 nucleotides match TRBD1. CDR1 is SGDLS and CDR2 is YYNGEE in the germline V gene. This CDR3 contains 15 residues. With V trimmed by 3 bases and J by 6 bases, 7 bases remained unmatched. The CDR3 nucleotides are TGTGCCAGCAGCGCACCGTCGACAGGGGCCGGGGAGCTGTTTTTT. It specifies CASSAPSTGAGELFF.

The CDR3 sequence: CATSRDHRQGVNYGYTF. The CDR3 coding sequence is TGTGCCACCAGCAGAGATCACCGACAGGGGGTGAACTATGGCTACACCTTC. The V call is TRBV15, the J call TRBJ1-2; TRBD1 aligns across 9 bases. Germline CDR1 LNHNV, CDR2 YYDKDF (reference sequence). Trimming removed 0 bases from V and 2 bases from J; junction bases left unmatched: 7. This CDR3 spans 17 amino acids.

The J gene is TRBJ2-7, the V gene TRBV27; 7 nucleotides line up with TRBD1. CDR1 is MNHEY, CDR2 SMNVEV, per germline (reference sequence). With V trimmed by 1 base and J by 3 bases, 0 bases remained unmatched. The CDR3 runs to 13 residues. The CDR3 coding sequence is TGTGCCAGCAGTTTATGGACAGGCTACGAGCAGTACTTC. Protein: CASSLWTGYEQYF.

As DNA, the CDR3 is TGTGCCTGGAGAGGTCTAGCGGAAATCGAGCAGTTCTTC. It yields the protein CAWRGLAEIEQFF. The V call is TRBV30, the J call TRBJ2-1, with 7 bases lining up with TRBD2. The CDR3 sequence is 13 residues long. Germline lookup yields CDR1 GTSNPN and CDR2 SVGIG (reference sequence). The junction had 9 bases not matched to a gene; V was cut back by 3 bases and J by 10 bases.

On this clone itself: Other DNA sequences of this sample code for an identical CDR3. J is TRBJ1-1 and V is TRBV4-3; D unclear. The CDR3 totals 13 residues. Germline CDR1 reads LGHNA; CDR2 reads YSLEER. V was pared by 3 bases and J by 1 base, with 6 bases between. The CDR3 sequence is CASSQTGNTEAFF. DNA for the CDR3: TGCGCCAGCAGCCAGACGGGGAACACTGAAGCTTTCTTT.

The chain uses TRBV7-2 and TRBJ2-3, with 8 bases identical to TRBD1. The germline gives CDR1 SGHTA, CDR2 FQGNSA. This CDR3 region has 15 residues. The trim removed 6 bases at V and 5 bases at J, leaving 10 bases unmatched. The CDR3 is CASSPRDRMGDTQYF. The CDR3 DNA reads TGTGCCAGCAGTCCAAGGGACAGGATGGGAGATACGCAGTATTTT.

The V gene is TRBV7-3, the J gene TRBJ2-2; D is undetermined. Germline V gene data show CDR1 as SGHTA and CDR2 as FQGTGA. This CDR3 contains 12 residues. Trimming shortened V by 5 bases and J by 7 bases, and 8 bases separated the two germline ends. As DNA, the CDR3 is TGTGCCAGCAGCCCCACGGTCGGGGAGCTGTTTTTT. It codes for CASSPTVGELFF.

This sequence joins TRBV2 and TRBJ2-7; 11 bases line up with TRBD1. The germline CDR1 and CDR2 sequences are SNHLY and FYNNEI. J was trimmed by 6 bases and V by 5 bases; bases with no gene match: 3. The CDR3 sequence is 13 residues long. The CDR3 DNA reads TGTGCCAGCAGTCGGGACAGGGGGGCCGAGCAGTACTTC. This encodes CASSRDRGAEQYF. Supplemented by reference TRBV2 and TRBJ2-7, the full variable domain reads EPEVTQTPSHQVTQMGQEVILRCVPISNHLYFYWYRQILGQKVEFLVSFYNNEISEKSEIFDDQFSVERPDGSNFTLKIRSTKLEDSAMYFCASSRDRGAEQYFGPGTRLTVT.

The chain joins TRBV7-6 to TRBJ2-1; D possibly corresponds to TRBD2 (6 bases). Trimming cost V 4 bases and J 3 bases, with 10 bases left between them. This CDR3 contains 14 residues. Per germline, CDR1 SGHVS and CDR2 FNYEAQ. The CDR3 reads CASSSPGDYNEQFF. CDR3 sequence (DNA): TGTGCCAGCAGCTCCCCGGGAGACTACAATGAGCAGTTCTTC. Variable domain in full (rest from reference TRBV7-6 and TRBJ2-1): GAGVSQSPRYKVTKRGQDVALRCDPISGHVSLYWYRQALGQGPEFLTYFNYEAQQDKSGLPNDRFSAERPEGSISTLTIQRTEQRDSAMYRCASSSPGDYNEQFFGPGTRLTVL.

This clone has only a few counts. V usage is TRBV6-5 and J usage is TRBJ1-6, with 8 nucleotides matching TRBD1. The CDR3 is made up of 15 amino acids. Germline lookup yields CDR1 MNHEY and CDR2 SVGAGI. Losses at the gene ends were 6 bases for V and 6 bases for J; bases not matched to a gene: 7. DNA of the CDR3: TGTGCCAGCAGCCGCAAGCAGGGGGCTAATTCACCCCTCCACTTT. It encodes CASSRKQGANSPLHF.

This chain links TRBV7-8 with TRBJ2-7; tentatively, D is TRBD1 (5 bases). This CDR3 comprises 14 residues. Germline-derived CDR1 and CDR2 are SGHVS and FQNEAQ. With 5 bases removed from V and 5 bases from J, the gap between germline ends came to 16 bases. The CDR3 sequence is CASSRGSKSHEQYF. CDR3 sequence (DNA): TGTGCCAGCAGCAGGGGCTCCAAAAGCCACGAGCAGTACTTC.